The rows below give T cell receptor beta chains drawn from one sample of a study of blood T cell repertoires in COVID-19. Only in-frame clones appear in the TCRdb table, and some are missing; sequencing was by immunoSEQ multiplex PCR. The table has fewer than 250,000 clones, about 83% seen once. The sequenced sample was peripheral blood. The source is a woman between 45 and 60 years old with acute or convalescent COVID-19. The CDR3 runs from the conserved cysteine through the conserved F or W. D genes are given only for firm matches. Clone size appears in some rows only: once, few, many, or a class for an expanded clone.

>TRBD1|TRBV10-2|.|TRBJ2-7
CASSLLGTGADYEQYF
TGCGCCAGCAGTCTCCTAGGGACAGGGGCTGACTACGAGCAGTACTTC
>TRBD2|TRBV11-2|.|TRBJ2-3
CASSLRGSGSVGTDTQYF
TGTGCCAGCAGCTTAAGAGGTAGCGGGAGTGTGGGCACAGATACGCAGTATTTT
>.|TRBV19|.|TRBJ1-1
CASSIRANTEAFF
TGTGCCAGTAGTATCAGGGCGAACACTGAAGCTTTCTTT
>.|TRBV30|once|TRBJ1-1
CASRRQSTEAFF
TGTGCCAGCCGGCGGCAATCCACTGAAGCTTTCTTT
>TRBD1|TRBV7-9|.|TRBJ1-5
CASSLPPGTGGNQPQHF
TGTGCCAGCAGCTTACCCCCCGGGACAGGGGGCAATCAGCCCCAGCATTTT
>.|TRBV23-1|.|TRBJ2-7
CASSPTETYEQYF
TGCGCCAGCAGTCCGACAGAGACCTACGAGCAGTACTTC
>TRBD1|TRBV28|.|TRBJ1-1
CASSLGTGSNTEAFF
TGTGCCAGCAGTCTCGGGACAGGCTCGAACACTGAAGCTTTCTTT
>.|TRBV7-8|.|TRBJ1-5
CASSPKSGAISQPQHF
TGTGCCAGCAGCCCTAAGTCAGGGGCCATAAGTCAGCCCCAGCATTTT
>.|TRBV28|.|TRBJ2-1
CASASPFGRNEQFF
TGTGCCAGCGCCTCCCCATTTGGGAGGAATGAGCAGTTCTTC
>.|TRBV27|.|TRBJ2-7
CASNPSGGGTYEQYF
TGTGCCAGCAATCCGAGTGGGGGAGGCACCTACGAGCAGTACTTC
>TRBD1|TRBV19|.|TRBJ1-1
CASSIGQGAEAFF
TGTGCCAGTAGTATAGGGCAGGGGGCTGAAGCTTTCTTT
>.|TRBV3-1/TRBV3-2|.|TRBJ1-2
CASSHDLRGGYTF
TGTGCCAGCAGCCATGATTTGAGAGGAGGCTACACCTTC
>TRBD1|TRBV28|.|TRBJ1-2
CASSSTGGSNGYTF
TGTGCCAGCAGTTCGACAGGGGGTAGTAATGGCTACACCTTC
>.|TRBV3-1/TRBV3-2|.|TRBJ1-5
CASSPGQNLQPQHF
TGTGCCAGCAGCCCCGGACAGAACCTTCAGCCCCAGCATTTT
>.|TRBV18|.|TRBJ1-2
CASSPRGGEDYGYTF
TGTGCCAGCTCACCACGCGGGGGAGAGGACTATGGCTACACCTTC
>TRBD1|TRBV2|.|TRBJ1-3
CASSRDRGNTIYF
TGTGCCAGCAGTAGGGACAGGGGAAACACCATATATTTT
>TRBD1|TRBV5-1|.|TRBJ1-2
CASSGGQDTFYGYTF
TGCGCCAGCAGCGGGGGACAGGATACATTCTATGGCTACACCTTC
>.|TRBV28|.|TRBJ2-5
CASSLLGEMYQETQYF
TGTGCCAGCAGTTTATTAGGGGAAATGTACCAAGAGACCCAGTACTTC
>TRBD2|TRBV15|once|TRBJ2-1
CATSARLAMDQFF
TGTGCCACCAGCGCCCGACTAGCTATGGATCAGTTCTTC
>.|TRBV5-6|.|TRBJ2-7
CASSQWGAGSYEQYF
TGTGCCAGCAGCCAATGGGGAGCCGGCTCCTACGAGCAGTACTTC
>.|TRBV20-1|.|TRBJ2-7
CSASKEEQYF
TGCAGTGCTAGTAAAGAGGAGCAGTACTTC
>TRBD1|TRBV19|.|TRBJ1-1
CASNYRGLMNTEAFF
TGTGCCAGCAATTACAGGGGGTTGATGAACACTGAAGCTTTCTTT
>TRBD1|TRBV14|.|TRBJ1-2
CASSQLGQLYGYTF
TGTGCCAGCAGCCAACTGGGACAGCTCTATGGCTACACCTTC
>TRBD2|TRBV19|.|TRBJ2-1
CASSIPTSGSAYNEQFF
TGTGCCAGTAGTATCCCCACTAGCGGGAGTGCCTACAATGAGCAGTTCTTC
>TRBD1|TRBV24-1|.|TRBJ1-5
CATSDSGRGHQPQHF
TGTGCCACCAGTGATTCGGGCAGGGGGCATCAGCCCCAGCATTTT
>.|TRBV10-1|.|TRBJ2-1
CASSKRTPAPYNEQFF
TGCGCCAGCAGTAAGCGGACCCCAGCGCCATACAATGAGCAGTTCTTC
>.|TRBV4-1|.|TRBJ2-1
CASSQDERQGGDNEQFF
TGCGCCAGCAGCCAAGATGAAAGGCAGGGGGGTGACAATGAGCAGTTCTTC
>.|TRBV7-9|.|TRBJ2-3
CASSLDLSKSKADTQYF
TGTGCCAGCAGCTTAGACCTATCCAAATCCAAAGCGGATACGCAGTATTTT
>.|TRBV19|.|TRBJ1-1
CASSTHPGGARTEAFF
TGTGCCAGTAGTACCCATCCGGGGGGGGCGCGGACTGAAGCTTTCTTT
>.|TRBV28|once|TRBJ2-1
CASRTGGARSYNEQFF
TGTGCCAGCAGGACTGGCGGGGCACGCTCCTACAATGAGCAGTTCTTC
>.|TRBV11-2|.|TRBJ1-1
CASSQGAEAGGNTEAFF
TGTGCCAGCAGCCAAGGTGCCGAGGCGGGGGGGAACACTGAAGCTTTCTTT
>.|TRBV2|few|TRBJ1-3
CASSPNSRDTIYF
TGTGCCAGCAGCCCAAATTCGAGGGACACCATATATTTT
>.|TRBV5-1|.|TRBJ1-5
CASSLDGDSNQPQHF
TGCGCCAGCAGCTTGGACGGTGATAGCAATCAGCCCCAGCATTTT
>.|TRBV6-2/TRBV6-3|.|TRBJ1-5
CASSDRRVGSQHF
TGTGCCAGCAGTGACAGGCGAGTTGGTTCCCAGCATTTT
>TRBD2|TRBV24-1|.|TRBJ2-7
CATSLAGGYEQYF
TGTGCCACCAGCTTAGCGGGAGGGTACGAGCAGTACTTC
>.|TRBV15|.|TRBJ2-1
CATSRDKGLHGEQFF
TGTGCCACCAGCAGAGATAAGGGACTCCATGGTGAGCAGTTCTTC
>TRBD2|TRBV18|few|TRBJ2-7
CASSPGLAGTYEQYF
TGTGCCAGCTCACCTGGACTAGCGGGCACCTACGAGCAGTACTTC
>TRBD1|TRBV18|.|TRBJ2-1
CASSSAGTGDEQFF
TGTGCCAGCTCATCAGCCGGGACAGGGGATGAGCAGTTCTTC